Below, 28 T cell receptor beta chains from the same sample are listed, as sequenced in a study of cytomegalovirus exposure and HLA in healthy donors. The PCR ran on 60 Vbeta and 13 Jbeta primers. TCRdb's table, derived via immunoSEQ multiplex PCR, lists solely in-frame clones and lacks some. The table has about 140,000 clones, roughly 80% seen once; the top ten hold 1.2%. The sequencing sample was made of PBMCs. The origin of the receptors is a female donor in good health and CMV-seronegative.

This clone appeared once. The rearrangement joins TRBV27 to TRBJ1-5, with a possible D match to TRBD1 (5 bases). Germline V gene data show CDR1 as MNHEY and CDR2 as SMNVEV (reference sequence). This CDR3 is 14 amino acids long. V was pared by 3 bases and J by 1 base, with 7 bases between. The CDR3 nucleotides are TGTGCCAGCAGTTTGCCAGGGAGCAATCAGCCCCAGCATTTT. Translated: CASSLPGSNQPQHF.

V usage is TRBV5-4 and J usage is TRBJ2-5, with a possible D match to TRBD2 (5 bases). CDR1 and CDR2 (germline): SGHNT, YYREEE (reference sequence). V lost 4 bases and J lost 4, with 17 bases in between. The CDR3 runs 15 residues. CDR3 sequence (DNA): TGTGCCAGCAGCGCAAAGGTCCCGGGAACAGAGACCCAGTACTTC. It translates to CASSAKVPGTETQYF.

The genes are TRBV11-2 and TRBJ2-7, with TRBD1 matching over 9 bases. The germline CDR1 and CDR2 sequences are SGHAT and FQNNGV. J lost 6 bases, V lost 5 bases, and 5 bases had no gene match. The CDR3 runs to 13 residues. The CDR3 spells CASSRDREGEQYF. The CDR3 DNA is TGTGCCAGCAGCCGGGACAGGGAGGGCGAGCAGTACTTC. Complete variable domain (other parts from reference TRBV11-2 and TRBJ2-7): EAGVAQSPRYKIIEKRQSVAFWCNPISGHATLYWYQQILGQGPKLLIQFQNNGVVDDSQLPKDRFSAERLKGVDSTLKIQPAKLEDSAVYLCASSRDREGEQYFGPGTRLTVT.

The rearrangement links TRBV30 to TRBJ1-5; TRBD1 matches 7 bases. Trimming at V came to 0 bases and at J to 0 bases, leaving 5 bases not matched to a gene. From germline, CDR1 is GTSNPN and CDR2 SVGIG (reference sequence). CDR3 length equals 16 residues. CDR3 sequence: CAWSVPQGDSNQPQHF. The CDR3 DNA sequence: TGTGCCTGGAGTGTCCCCCAGGGGGATAGCAATCAGCCCCAGCATTTT.

The count of this clone is one. This chain links TRBV30 with TRBJ2-7; possibly TRBD2 for D (5 bases). CDR3 size: 14 residues. From germline, CDR1 is GTSNPN and CDR2 SVGIG (reference sequence). The V gene lost 3 bases and the J gene lost 0 bases, with 12 bases spanning the gap. The CDR3 DNA sequence: TGTGCCTGGAGATTGGGAGTAAGCTCCTACGAGCAGTACTTC. Its protein product is CAWRLGVSSYEQYF. Together with reference TRBV30 and TRBJ2-7, the CDR3 gives the full variable domain: SQTIHQWPATLVQPVGSPLSLECTVEGTSNPNLYWYRQAAGRGLQLLFYSVGIGQISSEVPQNLSASRPQDRQFILSSKKLLLSDSGFYLCAWRLGVSSYEQYFGPGTRLTVT.

The rearrangement uses TRBV7-7 and TRBJ2-1, with unresolved D. Germline CDR1 and CDR2: SSHAT and FNYEAQ (reference sequence). Trimming cost V 4 bases and J 5 bases, with 21 bases left between them. CDR3 length: 17 residues. CDR3 loop: CASSSNERLGLNNEQFF. Written as DNA, the CDR3 is TGTGCCAGCAGCTCGAACGAGCGACTTGGCCTTAACAATGAGCAGTTCTTC.

This sequence joins TRBV2 and TRBJ2-7, with no clear D. Trimming removed 3 bases from V and 2 bases from J, with 2 bases in between. The CDR3 has 11 amino acids. CDR1 SNHLY and CDR2 FYNNEI come from the germline V gene. As DNA, the CDR3 is TGTGCCAGCAGTGACACCTACGAGCAGTACTTC. Translating it yields CASSDTYEQYF. The full variable domain, with the rest looked up from reference TRBV2 and TRBJ2-7, is EPEVTQTPSHQVTQMGQEVILRCVPISNHLYFYWYRQILGQKVEFLVSFYNNEISEKSEIFDDQFSVERPDGSNFTLKIRSTKLEDSAMYFCASSDTYEQYFGPGTRLTVT.

The chain couples TRBV18 to TRBJ2-3; the match to TRBD2 covers 7 bases. The length of the CDR3 is 16 residues. CDR1 is KGHSH, CDR2 LQKENI, per germline. The ends lost 4 bases at V and 1 base at J; junction bases unmatched: 8. CDR3 amino acids: CASSQASGVGTDTQYF. The CDR3 region has the DNA TGTGCCAGCTCACAAGCTAGCGGAGTTGGCACAGATACGCAGTATTTT.

V gene TRBV6-5 combines with J gene TRBJ2-7; TRBD2 is a possible D gene (5 bases). The CDR3 consists of 15 residues. With 2 bases removed from V and 0 bases from J, the gap between germline ends came to 11 bases. CDR1 and CDR2 (germline): MNHEY, SVGAGI. CDR3 amino acids: CASSYRDWASYEQYF. The CDR3, as DNA: TGTGCCAGCAGTTACCGGGATTGGGCCTCCTACGAGCAGTACTTC.

The gene calls are TRBV9 and TRBJ2-6; no firm D call. CDR1 SGDLS and CDR2 YYNGEE come from the germline V gene. V gave up 0 bases and J gave up 0 bases, with 13 bases separating them. This CDR3 spans 18 amino acids. CDR3 in DNA: TGTGCCAGCAGCGTAGGTCGACTCCTGAGCTCTGGGGCCAACGTCCTGACTTTC. Protein sequence: CASSVGRLLSSGANVLTF.

The rearrangement uses TRBV5-1 and TRBJ1-4; no definite D call. The CDR3 runs to 16 residues. V lost 4 bases and J lost 7, with 20 bases in between. Germline V CDR1 and CDR2: SGHRS, YFSETQ. As DNA, the CDR3 is TGCGCCAGCAGCCCCTCCCGGGGAGGGAATAGTGAAAAACTGTTTTTT. It yields the protein CASSPSRGGNSEKLFF.

This clone occurred a few times. The chain has TRBV5-1 and TRBJ2-6; D is undetermined. Germline V gene sequence: CDR1 SGHRS, CDR2 YFSETQ. Trimming took 1 base from V and 1 from J, leaving 6 bases between them. This CDR3 contains 15 residues. CDR3 bases: TGCGCCAGCAGCTTGATAGCTTCTGGGGCCAACGTCCTGACTTTC. Residues: CASSLIASGANVLTF.

This clone was seen a single time. The chain is built from TRBV19 and TRBJ2-7; 10 positions match TRBD2. With 7 bases clipped from V and 2 bases from J, the junction kept 8 bases outside the gene matches. The germline gives CDR1 LNHDA, CDR2 SQIVND (reference sequence). CDR3 length equals 15 residues. CDR3: CASTAASGGAYEQYF. The CDR3 region has the DNA TGTGCCAGTACGGCGGCTAGCGGGGGAGCCTACGAGCAGTACTTC.

Comments on this clone: It is unclear where the CDR3 begins or ends on the DNA, so no DNA is shown, and the CDR3 is as TCRdb lists it. The V call is TRBV28, the J call TRBJ1-1; no DNA check was done on the table's D call, TRBD1. The CDR3 adds up to 16 amino acids, both ends counted. Germline values: CDR1 MDHEN, CDR2 SYDVKM. CDR3 sequence: CASSSSGQFPLSEAFF.

This clone was detected only once. The V and J genes are TRBV29-1 and TRBJ2-1; 10 nucleotides agree with TRBD2. V lost 3 bases, J lost 2 bases, and 4 bases stayed unmatched. The CDR3 spans 15 residues. Germline V lookup: CDR1 SQVTM, CDR2 ANQGSEA. The CDR3 region is CSVESSGSTYNEQFF. CDR3 in DNA: TGCAGCGTTGAGTCTAGCGGGAGCACCTACAATGAGCAGTTCTTC.

This clone has just a few counts. The chain is built from TRBV19 and TRBJ1-2, with D possibly being TRBD1 (6 bases). There are 13 residues in the CDR3. V lost 9 bases and J lost 3, with 14 bases in between. Germline lookup yields CDR1 LNHDA and CDR2 SQIVND (reference sequence). The CDR3 reads CASRDTNDYGYTF. DNA for the CDR3: TGTGCCAGCCGGGACACGAACGACTATGGCTACACCTTC. The variable domain in full, completed from reference TRBV19 and TRBJ1-2, reads DGGITQSPKYLFRKEGQNVTLSCEQNLNHDAMYWYRQDPGQGLRLIYYSQIVNDFQKGDIAEGYSVSREKKESFPLTVTSAQKNPTAFYLCASRDTNDYGYTFGSGTRLTVV.

CDR3: CASCERGLAEQFF. The DNA of the CDR3 is TGTGCCTCCTGCGAAAGGGGGCTCGCTGAGCAGTTCTTC. V and J are TRBV6-1 and TRBJ2-1; the match to TRBD1 covers 7 bases. The V and J ends lost 11 bases and 9 bases, in that order; junction bases with no gene match: 13. There are 13 residues in the CDR3. Germline-derived CDR1 and CDR2 are MNHNS and SASEGT.

This rearrangement joins TRBV9 to TRBJ2-3; D is uncertain. The germline V gene encodes CDR1 SGDLS and CDR2 YYNGEE. CDR3 length: 13 amino acids. V gave up 0 bases and J gave up 2 bases, with 4 bases separating them. CDR3 sequence reads: CASSVAITDTQYF. The CDR3 nucleotides are TGTGCCAGCAGCGTAGCTATCACAGATACGCAGTATTTT.

This sequence joins TRBV14 and TRBJ2-5, with 12 bases that match TRBD2. The CDR3 extends over 15 amino acids. With V trimmed by 0 bases and J by 9 bases, 5 bases remained unmatched. Germline V CDR1 and CDR2: SGHDN, FVKESK. Written as DNA, the CDR3 is TGTGCCAGCAGCCAAGATGGGGCTAGCGGGAGGGCCCAGTACTTC. Residues: CASSQDGASGRAQYF. Combining the CDR3 with reference TRBV14 and TRBJ2-5 gives the whole variable domain EAGVTQFPSHSVIEKGQTVTLRCDPISGHDNLYWYRRVMGKEIKFLLHFVKESKQDESGMPNNRFLAERTGGTYSTLKVQPAELEDSGVYFCASSQDGASGRAQYFGPGTRLLVL.

The chain uses TRBV4-1 and TRBJ2-2; TRBD1 matches at 7 bases. Germline CDR1 reads MGHRA; CDR2 reads YSYEKL. This CDR3 spans 16 amino acids. The V gene end was trimmed by 0 bases and the J gene end by 5 bases; junction bases not matched to a gene: 6. CDR3 sequence: CASSQDGTVGTGELFF. CDR3 sequence (DNA): TGCGCCAGCAGCCAAGATGGGACAGTTGGGACCGGGGAGCTGTTTTTT.

This rearrangement joins TRBV27 to TRBJ2-7; the D gene is possibly TRBD2 (5 bases). Germline V gene sequence: CDR1 MNHEY, CDR2 SMNVEV (reference sequence). The CDR3 is made up of 12 amino acids. V was clipped by 3 bases and J by 3 bases, with 6 bases between them. The CDR3 sequence is CASSFAGYEQYF. DNA for the CDR3: TGTGCCAGCAGTTTTGCGGGCTACGAGCAGTACTTC.

V and J are TRBV6-6 and TRBJ1-5, with D perhaps matching TRBD1 (6 bases). V was cut by 6 bases and J by 10 bases, with 22 bases left in between. The CDR3 is 15 residues long. Looked up from germline, CDR1 is MNHNY and CDR2 is SVGAGI (reference sequence). The CDR3 protein is CASRPGQSSLGPQHF. CDR3 bases: TGTGCCAGCAGGCCAGGACAGTCATCATTGGGTCCCCAGCATTTT.

J is TRBJ2-7 and V is TRBV7-9, with TRBD1 matching 7 bases. The V segment lost 5 bases and the J segment 0 bases; nucleotides outside the gene matches: 10. The CDR3 length is 16 residues. Looked up from germline, CDR1 is SEHNR and CDR2 is FQNEAQ (reference sequence). The CDR3 loop reads CASSPRDSAFSYEQYF. The DNA for the CDR3 is TGTGCCAGCAGCCCCCGGGACAGTGCATTCTCCTACGAGCAGTACTTC.

This sequence joins TRBV28 and TRBJ1-2; D is uncertain. V gave up 8 bases and J gave up 3 bases, with 10 bases separating them. The CDR3 covers 12 residues. CDR1 and CDR2 (germline): MDHEN, SYDVKM. The CDR3 region has the DNA TGTGCCAGCTCGGGTACGGACTATGGCTACACCTTC. Encoded protein: CASSGTDYGYTF.

The chain has TRBV5-3 and TRBJ2-7; 11 bases match TRBD2. TRBV5-3 is assigned to the ORF class and has an uncertain function. V gave up 4 bases and J gave up 7 bases; unmatched junction bases: 16. The CDR3 totals 17 residues. In DNA, the CDR3 is TGTGCCAGAAGCCTGAGGTCGGTAGCGGGAGGGCCTGGTGAGCAGTACTTC. Amino acids: CARSLRSVAGGPGEQYF.

This chain links TRBV5-1 with TRBJ1-1, with D perhaps TRBD1 (6 bases). The CDR3 has 14 residues. V was pared by 3 bases and J by 1 base, with 10 bases between. The germline V gene encodes CDR1 SGHRS and CDR2 YFSETQ. CDR3 DNA: TGCGCCAGCAGCTCGCAGGGGAGGAACACTGAAGCTTTCTTT. It specifies CASSSQGRNTEAFF.

This chain connects TRBV28 to TRBJ2-7, with D tentatively TRBD2 (6 bases). Deletions cut 3 bases from V and 2 bases from J, with 20 bases between. The germline V gene encodes CDR1 MDHEN and CDR2 SYDVKM. The CDR3 length is 17 residues. For the CDR3, the DNA is TGTGCCAGCAGTTTGAGGTCAATTATCGCGGGGACCTACGAGCAGTACTTC. This translates into CASSLRSIIAGTYEQYF.

This clone occurred once. V is TRBV7-6 and J is TRBJ2-5; TRBD1 might be the D (5 bases). This CDR3 region has 14 residues. Trimming took off 5 bases at V and 1 base at J, with 11 bases between the two ends. CDR1 SGHVS and CDR2 FNYEAQ come from the germline V gene. The chain's CDR3 is CASSPFGAQETQYF. CDR3 nucleotides: TGTGCCAGCAGCCCGTTTGGGGCCCAAGAGACCCAGTACTTC.